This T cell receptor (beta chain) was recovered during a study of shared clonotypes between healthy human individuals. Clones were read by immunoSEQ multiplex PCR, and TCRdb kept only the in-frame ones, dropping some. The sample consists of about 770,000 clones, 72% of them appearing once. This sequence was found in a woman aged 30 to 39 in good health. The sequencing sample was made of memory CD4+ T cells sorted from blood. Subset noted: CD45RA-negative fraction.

CDR3 protein: CASSSLGQGLYEQYF. In DNA form, the CDR3 reads TGTGCCAGCAGTTCGTTGGGGCAGGGGCTCTACGAGCAGTACTTC. The chain carries TRBV28 and TRBJ2-7; TRBD1 is a possible D gene (6 bases). CDR1 and CDR2 (germline): MDHEN, SYDVKM. This CDR3 region has 15 residues. Trimming took off 4 bases at V and 3 bases at J, with 16 bases between the two ends.